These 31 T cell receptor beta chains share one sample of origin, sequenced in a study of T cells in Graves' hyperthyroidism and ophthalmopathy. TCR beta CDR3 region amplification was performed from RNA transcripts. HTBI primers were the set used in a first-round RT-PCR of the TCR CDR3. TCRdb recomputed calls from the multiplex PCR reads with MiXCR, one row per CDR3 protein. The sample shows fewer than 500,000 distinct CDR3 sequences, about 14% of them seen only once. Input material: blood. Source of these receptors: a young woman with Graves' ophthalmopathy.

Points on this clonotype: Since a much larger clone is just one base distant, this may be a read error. CDR3 in amino acids: CASGAGTDMNTVAFF. The CDR3 bases are TGTGCCAGCGGAGCCGGGACGGATATGAACACTGTAGCTTTCTTT. This rearrangement joins TRBV9 to TRBJ1-1, with a weak D call TRBD1 (5 bases). This CDR3 is 15 amino acids long. The germline CDR1 and CDR2 sequences are SGDLS and YYNGEE.

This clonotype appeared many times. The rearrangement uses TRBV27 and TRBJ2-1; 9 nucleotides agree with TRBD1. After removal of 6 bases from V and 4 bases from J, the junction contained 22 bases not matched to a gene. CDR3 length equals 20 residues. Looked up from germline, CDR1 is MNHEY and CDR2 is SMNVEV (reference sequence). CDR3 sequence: CASSPPYDRGYVLTYNEQFF. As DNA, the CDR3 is TGTGCCAGCAGCCCCCCCTACGACAGGGGGTATGTTCTTACTTACAATGAGCAGTTCTTC.

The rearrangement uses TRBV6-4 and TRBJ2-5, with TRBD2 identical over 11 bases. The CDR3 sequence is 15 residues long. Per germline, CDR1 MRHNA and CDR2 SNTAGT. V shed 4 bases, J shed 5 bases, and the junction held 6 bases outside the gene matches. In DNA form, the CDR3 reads TGTGCCAGCAGTGCCTATAGCGGGGGGGCCGAGACCCAGTACTTC. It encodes CASSAYSGGAETQYF.

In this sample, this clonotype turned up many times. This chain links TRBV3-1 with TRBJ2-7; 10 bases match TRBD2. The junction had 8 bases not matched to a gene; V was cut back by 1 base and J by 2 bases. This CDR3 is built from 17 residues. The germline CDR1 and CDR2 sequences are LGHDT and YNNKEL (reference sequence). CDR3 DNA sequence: TGTGCCAGCAGCCAAGGAGCGGGGGGGTTCCTTACCTACGAGCAGTACTTC. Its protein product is CASSQGAGGFLTYEQYF.

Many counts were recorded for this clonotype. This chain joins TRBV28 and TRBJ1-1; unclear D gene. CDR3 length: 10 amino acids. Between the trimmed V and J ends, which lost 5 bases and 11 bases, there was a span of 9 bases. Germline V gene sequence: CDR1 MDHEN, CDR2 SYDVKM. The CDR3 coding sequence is TGTGCCAGCAGTCGTCTGTGGGCTTTCTTT. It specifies CASSRLWAFF.

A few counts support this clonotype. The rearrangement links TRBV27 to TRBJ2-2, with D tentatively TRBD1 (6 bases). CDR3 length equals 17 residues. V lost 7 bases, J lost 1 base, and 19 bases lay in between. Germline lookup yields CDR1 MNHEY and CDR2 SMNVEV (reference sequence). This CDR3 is CASTHTKTGLNTGELFF. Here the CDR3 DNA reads TGTGCCAGCACACACACAAAGACAGGATTGAACACCGGGGAGCTGTTTTTT.

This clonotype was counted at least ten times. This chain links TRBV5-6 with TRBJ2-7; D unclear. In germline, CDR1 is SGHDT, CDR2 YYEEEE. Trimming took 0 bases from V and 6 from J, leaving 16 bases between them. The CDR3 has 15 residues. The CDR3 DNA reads TGTGCCAGCAGCTTGGGGGTCAGGTCCCTGAGCGAGCAGTACTTC. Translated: CASSLGVRSLSEQYF.

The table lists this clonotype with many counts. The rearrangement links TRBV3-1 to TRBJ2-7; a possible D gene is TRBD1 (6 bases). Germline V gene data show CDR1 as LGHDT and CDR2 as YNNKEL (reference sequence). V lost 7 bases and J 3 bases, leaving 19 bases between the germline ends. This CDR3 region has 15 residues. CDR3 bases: TGTGCCAGCACTCCTACTTGGGGGCCCAACTACGAGCAGTACTTC. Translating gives CASTPTWGPNYEQYF.

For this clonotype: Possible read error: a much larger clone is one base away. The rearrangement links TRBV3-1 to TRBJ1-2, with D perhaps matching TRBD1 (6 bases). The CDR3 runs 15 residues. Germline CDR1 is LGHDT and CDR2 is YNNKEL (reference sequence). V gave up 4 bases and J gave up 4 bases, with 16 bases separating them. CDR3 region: CASSRKMGGGYGYTF. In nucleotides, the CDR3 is TGTGCCAGCAGCCGGAAGATGGGGGGCGGCTATGGCTACACCTTC.

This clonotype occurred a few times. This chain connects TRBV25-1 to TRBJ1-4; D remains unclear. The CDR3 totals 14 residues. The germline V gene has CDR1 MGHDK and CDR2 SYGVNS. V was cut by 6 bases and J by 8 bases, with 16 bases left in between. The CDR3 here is CASSAERMEEKLFF. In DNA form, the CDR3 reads TGTGCCAGCAGCGCGGAAAGGATGGAGGAAAAACTGTTTTTT.

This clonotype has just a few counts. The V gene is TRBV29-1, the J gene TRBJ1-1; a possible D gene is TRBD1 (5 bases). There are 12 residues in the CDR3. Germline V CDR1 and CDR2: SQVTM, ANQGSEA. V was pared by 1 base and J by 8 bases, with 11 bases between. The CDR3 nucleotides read TGCAGCGTTGAAGGGGGACCCCAAGAAGCTTTCTTT. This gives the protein CSVEGGPQEAFF.

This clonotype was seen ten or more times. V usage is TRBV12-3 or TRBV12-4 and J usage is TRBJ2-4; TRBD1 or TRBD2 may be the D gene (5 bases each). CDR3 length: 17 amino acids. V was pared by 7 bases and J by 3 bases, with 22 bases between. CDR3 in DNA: TGTGCCAGCACCTCGAGCCGTTTTGAGGGGAGCAAAAACATTCAGTACTTC. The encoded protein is CASTSSRFEGSKNIQYF.

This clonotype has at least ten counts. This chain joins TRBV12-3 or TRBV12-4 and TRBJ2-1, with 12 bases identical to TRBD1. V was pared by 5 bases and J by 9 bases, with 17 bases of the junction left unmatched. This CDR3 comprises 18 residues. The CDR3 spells CASSRRDRGRGVNVEQFF. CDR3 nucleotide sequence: TGTGCCAGCAGTCGACGGGACAGGGGGCGCGGAGTAAATGTTGAGCAGTTCTTC.

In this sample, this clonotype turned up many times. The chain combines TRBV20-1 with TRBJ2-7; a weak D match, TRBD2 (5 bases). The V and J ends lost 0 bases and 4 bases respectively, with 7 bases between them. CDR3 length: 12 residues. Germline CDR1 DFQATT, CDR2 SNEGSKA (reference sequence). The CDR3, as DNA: TGCAGTGCTAGAGATCGGGGATACGAGCAGTACTTC. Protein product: CSARDRGYEQYF.

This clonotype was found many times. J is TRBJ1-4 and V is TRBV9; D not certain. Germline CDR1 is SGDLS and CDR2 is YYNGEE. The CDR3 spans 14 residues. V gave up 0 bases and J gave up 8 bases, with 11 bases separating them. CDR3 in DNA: TGTGCCAGCAGCGTAGAGGGTCGGAAGGAAAAACTGTTTTTT. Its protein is CASSVEGRKEKLFF.

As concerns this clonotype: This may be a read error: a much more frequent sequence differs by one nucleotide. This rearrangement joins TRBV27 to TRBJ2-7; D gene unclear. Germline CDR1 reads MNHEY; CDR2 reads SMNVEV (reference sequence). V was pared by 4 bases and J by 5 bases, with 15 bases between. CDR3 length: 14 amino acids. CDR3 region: CASSSLAWQDEQYF. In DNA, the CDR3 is TGTGCCAGCAGTTCCCTGGCATGGCAGGACGAGCAGTACTTC.

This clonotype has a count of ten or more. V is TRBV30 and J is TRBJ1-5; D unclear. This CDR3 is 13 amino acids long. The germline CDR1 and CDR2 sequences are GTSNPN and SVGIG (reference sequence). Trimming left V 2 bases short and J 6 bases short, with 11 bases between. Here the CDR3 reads CAWSQASSQPQHF. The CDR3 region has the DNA TGTGCCTGGAGTCAGGCTAGTAGTCAGCCCCAGCATTTT.

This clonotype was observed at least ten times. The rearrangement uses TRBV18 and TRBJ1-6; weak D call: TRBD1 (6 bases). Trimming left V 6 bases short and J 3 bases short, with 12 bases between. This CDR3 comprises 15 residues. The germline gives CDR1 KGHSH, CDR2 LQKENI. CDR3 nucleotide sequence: TGTGCCAGCTCGTACAGGGAGAGCTATAATTCACCCCTCCACTTT. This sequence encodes CASSYRESYNSPLHF. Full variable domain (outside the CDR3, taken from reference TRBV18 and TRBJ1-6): NAGVMQNPRHLVRRRGQEARLRCSPMKGHSHVYWYRQLPEEGLKFMVYLQKENIIDESGMPKERFSAEFPKEGPSILRIQQVVRGDSAAYFCASSYRESYNSPLHFGNGTRLTVT.

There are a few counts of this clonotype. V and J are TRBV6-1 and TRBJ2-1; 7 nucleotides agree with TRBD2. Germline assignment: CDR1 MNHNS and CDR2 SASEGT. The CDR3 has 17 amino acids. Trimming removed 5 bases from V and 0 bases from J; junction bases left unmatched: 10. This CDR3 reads CASSLLVGGSSYNEQFF. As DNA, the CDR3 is TGTGCCAGCAGTCTGTTAGTCGGGGGGTCCTCCTACAATGAGCAGTTCTTC.

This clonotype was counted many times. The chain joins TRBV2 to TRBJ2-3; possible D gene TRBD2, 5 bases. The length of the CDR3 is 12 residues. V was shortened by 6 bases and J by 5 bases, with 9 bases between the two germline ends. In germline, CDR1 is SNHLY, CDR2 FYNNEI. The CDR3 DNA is TGTGCCAGCAGGGCACTAGAAGATACGCAGTATTTT. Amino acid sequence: CASRALEDTQYF.

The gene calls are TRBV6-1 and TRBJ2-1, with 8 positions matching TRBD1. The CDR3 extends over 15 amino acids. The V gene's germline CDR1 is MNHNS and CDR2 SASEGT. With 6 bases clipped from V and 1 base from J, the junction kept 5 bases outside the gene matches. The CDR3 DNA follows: TGTGCCAGCAGAGGGGACAGGTGGTCCTACAATGAGCAGTTCTTC. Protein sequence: CASRGDRWSYNEQFF.

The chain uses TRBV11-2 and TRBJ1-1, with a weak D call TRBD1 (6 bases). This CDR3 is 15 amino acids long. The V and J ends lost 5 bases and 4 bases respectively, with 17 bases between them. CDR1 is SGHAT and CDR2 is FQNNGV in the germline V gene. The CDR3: CASSLNGGLGTEAFF. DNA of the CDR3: TGTGCCAGCAGCCTAAACGGGGGGCTCGGCACTGAAGCTTTCTTT. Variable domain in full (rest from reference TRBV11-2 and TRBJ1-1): EAGVAQSPRYKIIEKRQSVAFWCNPISGHATLYWYQQILGQGPKLLIQFQNNGVVDDSQLPKDRFSAERLKGVDSTLKIQPAKLEDSAVYLCASSLNGGLGTEAFFGQGTRLTVV.

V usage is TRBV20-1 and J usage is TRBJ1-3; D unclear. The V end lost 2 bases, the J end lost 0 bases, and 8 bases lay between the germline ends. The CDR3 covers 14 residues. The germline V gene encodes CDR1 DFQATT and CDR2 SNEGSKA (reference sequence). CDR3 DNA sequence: TGCAGTGCTAGAACAGACATCTCTGGAAACACCATATATTTT. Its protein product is CSARTDISGNTIYF.

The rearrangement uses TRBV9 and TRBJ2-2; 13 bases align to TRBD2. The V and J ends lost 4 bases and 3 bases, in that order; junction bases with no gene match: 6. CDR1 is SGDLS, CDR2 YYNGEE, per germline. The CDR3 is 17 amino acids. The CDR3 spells CASSSGLAGVYTGELFF. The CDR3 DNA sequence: TGTGCCAGCAGCTCAGGACTAGCGGGGGTGTACACCGGGGAGCTGTTTTTT.

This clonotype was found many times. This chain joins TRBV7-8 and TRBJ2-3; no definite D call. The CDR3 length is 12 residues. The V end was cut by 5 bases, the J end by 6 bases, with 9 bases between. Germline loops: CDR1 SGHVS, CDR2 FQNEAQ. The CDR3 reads CASSLSMDTQYF. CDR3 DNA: TGTGCCAGCAGCCTCTCGATGGATACGCAGTATTTT.

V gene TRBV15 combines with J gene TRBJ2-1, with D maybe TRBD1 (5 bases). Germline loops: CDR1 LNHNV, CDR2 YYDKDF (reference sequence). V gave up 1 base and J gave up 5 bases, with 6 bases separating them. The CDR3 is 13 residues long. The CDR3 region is CATSRVRDNEQFF. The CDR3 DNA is TGTGCCACCAGCAGAGTCAGGGACAATGAGCAGTTCTTC.

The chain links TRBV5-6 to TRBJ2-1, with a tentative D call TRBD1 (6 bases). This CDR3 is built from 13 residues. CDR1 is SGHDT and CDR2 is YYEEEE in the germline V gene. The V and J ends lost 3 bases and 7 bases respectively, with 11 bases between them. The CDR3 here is CASSSTGRNEQFF. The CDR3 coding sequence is TGTGCCAGCAGCTCCACAGGGAGAAATGAGCAGTTCTTC. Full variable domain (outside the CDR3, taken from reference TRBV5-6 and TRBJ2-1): DAGVTQSPTHLIKTRGQQVTLRCSPKSGHDTVSWYQQALGQGPQFIFQYYEEEERQRGNFPDRFSGHQFPNYSSELNVNALLLGDSALYLCASSSTGRNEQFFGPGTRLTVL.

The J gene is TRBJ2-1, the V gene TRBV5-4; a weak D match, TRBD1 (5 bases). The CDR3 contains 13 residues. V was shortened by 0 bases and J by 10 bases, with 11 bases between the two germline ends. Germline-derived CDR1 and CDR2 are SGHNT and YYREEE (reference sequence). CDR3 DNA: TGTGCCAGCAGCTTGGCTGACAGTTCCGAGCAGTTCTTC. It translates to CASSLADSSEQFF.

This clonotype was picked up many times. CDR3 residues: CASRKHPRDTYSSYNEQFF. The CDR3 DNA reads as TGTGCCAGCAGAAAACACCCCCGGGACACCTACAGCTCCTACAATGAGCAGTTCTTC. The V and J genes are TRBV11-2 and TRBJ2-1; tentatively, D is TRBD1 (6 bases). V lost 6 bases, J lost 0 bases, and 24 bases lay in between. Germline V gene lookup returns CDR1 SGHAT and CDR2 FQNNGV. The CDR3 runs to 19 residues.

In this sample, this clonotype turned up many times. The CDR3: CASSSFYEQYF. The DNA for the CDR3 is TGTGCCAGCAGCTCATTCTACGAGCAGTACTTC. The rearrangement uses TRBV7-2 and TRBJ2-7, with D uncertain. The CDR3 has 11 amino acids. Per the germline V gene, CDR1 is SGHTA and CDR2 is FQGNSA. V shed 4 bases and J shed 3 bases, with 4 bases lying between them.

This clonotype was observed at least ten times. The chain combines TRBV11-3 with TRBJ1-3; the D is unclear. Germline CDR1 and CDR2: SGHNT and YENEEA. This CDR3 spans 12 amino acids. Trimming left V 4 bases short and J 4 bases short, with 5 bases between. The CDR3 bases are TGTGCCAGCAGCTCCGTCGGAAACACCATATATTTT. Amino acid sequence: CASSSVGNTIYF.